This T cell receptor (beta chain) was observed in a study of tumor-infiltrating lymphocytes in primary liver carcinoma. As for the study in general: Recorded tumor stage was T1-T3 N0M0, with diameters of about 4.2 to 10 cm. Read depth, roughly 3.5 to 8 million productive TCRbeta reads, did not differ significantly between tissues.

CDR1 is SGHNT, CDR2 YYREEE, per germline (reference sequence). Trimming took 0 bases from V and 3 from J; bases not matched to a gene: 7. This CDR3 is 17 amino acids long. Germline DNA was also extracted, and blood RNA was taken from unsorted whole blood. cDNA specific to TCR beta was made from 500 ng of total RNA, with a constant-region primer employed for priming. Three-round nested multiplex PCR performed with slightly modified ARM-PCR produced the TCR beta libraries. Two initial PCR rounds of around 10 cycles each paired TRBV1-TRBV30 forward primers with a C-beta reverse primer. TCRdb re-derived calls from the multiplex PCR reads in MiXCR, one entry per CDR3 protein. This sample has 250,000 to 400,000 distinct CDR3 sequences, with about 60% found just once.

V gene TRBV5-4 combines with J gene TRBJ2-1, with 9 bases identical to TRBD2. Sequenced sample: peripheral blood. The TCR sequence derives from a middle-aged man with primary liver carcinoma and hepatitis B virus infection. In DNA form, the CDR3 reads TGTGCCAGCAGCTTGGGGGGACTAGCATTGGGCTACAATGAGCAGTTCTTC. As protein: CASSLGGLALGYNEQFF.